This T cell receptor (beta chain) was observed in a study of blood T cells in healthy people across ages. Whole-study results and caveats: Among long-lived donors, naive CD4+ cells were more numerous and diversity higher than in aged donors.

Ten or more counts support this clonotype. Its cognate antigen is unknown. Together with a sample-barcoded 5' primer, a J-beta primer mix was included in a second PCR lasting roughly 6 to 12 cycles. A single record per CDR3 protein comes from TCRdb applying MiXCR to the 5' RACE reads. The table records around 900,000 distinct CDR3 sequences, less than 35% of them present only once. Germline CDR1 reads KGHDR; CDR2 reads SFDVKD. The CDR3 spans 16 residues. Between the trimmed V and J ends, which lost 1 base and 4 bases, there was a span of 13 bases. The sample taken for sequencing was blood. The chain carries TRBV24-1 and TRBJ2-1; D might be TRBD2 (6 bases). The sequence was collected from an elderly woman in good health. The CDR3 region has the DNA TGTGCCACCAGTGATTTTAGGGCGGGGCAGTACAATGAGCAGTTCTTC. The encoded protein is CATSDFRAGQYNEQFF.